This record covers a single TCR beta chain. Germline V CDR1 and CDR2: KGHDR, SFDVKD. The CDR3 sequence is 18 residues long. The sample belongs to a study of T cells expressing NK-cell markers. Study overall: The TCR beta repertoires originated in sorted CD3+CD56+NKG2C+, CD3+CD56+NKG2C- and CD3+CD56-NKG2C+ T cells.

TCRdb processed the 5' RACE reads again and assigns one entry to each CDR3 protein, with no DNA. The specimen's table records around 550,000 distinct CDR3 sequences. Sequences were obtained from blood T cells: a sorted CD56 or NKG2C T cell subset, CD4+ or CD8+ T cells, or bulk PBMC T cells (not recorded which). This receptor was identified in a man between 18 and 35 years old in good health. The rearrangement links TRBV24-1 to TRBJ2-1; with no DNA, the TCRdb D assignment of TRBD2 cannot be verified. The CDR3 protein is CATSDPGLAGGGYNEQFF.